A single sample is the source of the 27 T cell receptor beta chains below, sequenced in a study of metastatic and nonmetastatic thyroid tumors. TCRdb reanalyzed the PCR reads via MiXCR. The sample includes about 60,000 clones, roughly 16% of them seen just once. Thyroid surgery had not been preceded by any treatment in any patient. Sequencing was done on a sample of blood. These TCRs come from a male donor with papillary thyroid cancer or a benign thyroid nodule (not recorded which). Some clones in this sample may be carry-over from other donors' samples.

This clone showed up many times. The V call is TRBV6-1, the J call TRBJ2-2; 10 bases agree with TRBD1. Germline V gene sequence: CDR1 MNHNS, CDR2 SASEGT. The V gene end was trimmed by 1 base and the J gene end by 6 bases; junction bases not matched to a gene: 5. There are 16 residues in the CDR3. CDR3 loop: CASSEEEGQGAGELFF. In nucleotides, the CDR3 is TGTGCCAGCAGTGAAGAGGAAGGACAGGGGGCCGGGGAGCTGTTTTTT.

Regarding this clone: Being one base from a much bigger clone, this may be a read error. The chain links TRBV15 to TRBJ2-3; D remains ambiguous. Germline CDR1 and CDR2: LNHNV and YYDKDF (reference sequence). Trimming took 4 bases from V and 10 from J, leaving 15 bases between them. The CDR3 contains 13 residues. The DNA for the CDR3 is TGTGCCACCAGCATAGATACCGTAGCAGCGCAGTATTTT. Protein product: CATSIDTVAAQYF.

Ten or more counts support this clone. The rearrangement joins TRBV6-2 or TRBV6-3 to TRBJ1-4, with 12 positions matching TRBD1. Germline values: CDR1 MNHEY, CDR2 SVGEGT. The CDR3 spans 14 residues. V was clipped by 2 bases and J by 8 bases; unmatched bases: 0. This CDR3 is CASSYGTGGEKLFF. The CDR3 DNA is TGTGCCAGCAGTTACGGGACAGGGGGCGAAAAACTGTTTTTT.

This clone has just a few counts. Given a much more abundant clone one base away, this may be a read error. It is likely a read error, because the conserved phenylalanine at the end of the CDR3 is missing. The CDR3 is CASRGLSADPDVTGELFL. The CDR3 DNA sequence: TGTGCCAGCAGGGGGCTCTCGGCGGACCCCGATGTCACCGGGGAGCTGTTTCTT. This chain uses TRBV13 with TRBJ2-2, with D possibly matching TRBD1 (5 bases). This CDR3 has 18 residues. The ends were cut back, 6 bases at V and 4 bases at J, with 24 bases in the middle. CDR1 PRHDT and CDR2 FYEKMQ come from the germline V gene (reference sequence).

This clone was seen at least ten times. The V and J genes are TRBV12-5 and TRBJ2-1, with TRBD1 matching 10 bases. V was clipped by 1 base and J by 8 bases; unmatched bases: 5. CDR3 length: 15 residues. The germline V gene has CDR1 LGHNT and CDR2 FRNRAP. The CDR3 DNA sequence: TGTGCTAGTGGTTTGGGGGGACAGGGGAAGCATGAGCAGTTCTTC. Protein: CASGLGGQGKHEQFF.

This clone appeared many times. This chain joins TRBV19 and TRBJ2-7, with D possibly TRBD2 on 5 matching bases. The CDR3 totals 15 residues. Germline V gene lookup returns CDR1 LNHDA and CDR2 SQIVND (reference sequence). V dropped 5 bases and J dropped 0 bases, with 14 bases sitting between them. CDR3 loop: CASSVGGGSSYEQYV. In DNA form, the CDR3 reads TGTGCCAGTAGTGTGGGCGGAGGTAGCTCCTACGAGCAGTACGTC.

In its sample, this clone was seen many times. This sample includes further DNA sequences coding for the same CDR3. This chain connects TRBV4-2 to TRBJ2-1; 7 bases map to TRBD1. Germline V CDR1 and CDR2: LGHNA, YNFKEQ. This CDR3 contains 14 residues. Losses at the gene ends were 1 base for V and 8 bases for J; bases not matched to a gene: 5. This chain's CDR3 is CASSQGKGADEQFF. The CDR3 DNA follows: TGTGCCAGCAGCCAAGGGAAGGGGGCCGATGAGCAGTTCTTC.

Ten or more counts support this clone. The CDR3 region is CASSKLRYNEQFF. The CDR3 bases are TGTGCCAGCAGCAAGCTACGGTACAATGAGCAGTTCTTC. The chain joins TRBV14 to TRBJ2-1; D gene ambiguous. V was cut by 5 bases and J by 4 bases, with 9 bases left in between. Germline CDR1 reads SGHDN; CDR2 reads FVKESK. The CDR3 sequence is 13 residues long.

With respect to this clone: A much larger clone lies one base from this, so it may be a read error. This chain joins TRBV30 and TRBJ2-4; 9 bases align to TRBD1. The CDR3 contains 16 residues. Per the germline V gene, CDR1 is GTSNPN and CDR2 is SVGIG (reference sequence). Germline trimming cut 1 base from V and 0 bases from J; bases unmatched to any gene: 4. The CDR3 is CAWSGQGESAKNIQYF. CDR3 coding DNA: TGTGCCTGGAGTGGACAGGGGGAGTCAGCCAAAAACATTCAGTACTTC. Using reference TRBV30 and TRBJ2-4 for the parts outside the CDR3, the full variable domain is SQTIHQWPATLVQPVGSPLSLECTVEGTSNPNLYWYRQAAGRGLQLLFYSVGIGQISSEVPQNLSASRPQDRQFILSSKKLLLSDSGFYLCAWSGQGESAKNIQYFGAGTRLSVL.

This clone appeared many times. The chain joins TRBV6-4 to TRBJ2-3, with a tentative D call TRBD2 (5 bases). The CDR3 consists of 15 residues. Trimming removed 4 bases from V and 2 bases from J, with 13 bases in between. Germline V gene data show CDR1 as MRHNA and CDR2 as SNTAGT. As DNA, the CDR3 is TGTGCCAGCAGTGTTAGTAGCGAATACACAGATACGCAGTATTTT. This translates into CASSVSSEYTDTQYF.

This clone appeared a few times. This sequence joins TRBV4-2 and TRBJ2-1; the match to TRBD2 covers 14 bases. The V segment lost 4 bases and the J segment 0 bases; nucleotides outside the gene matches: 5. CDR1 LGHNA and CDR2 YNFKEQ come from the germline V gene. This CDR3 has 18 residues. CDR3 loop: CASSPGLAGVVSYNEQFF. The CDR3 nucleotides read TGTGCCAGCAGCCCGGGACTAGCGGGAGTTGTCTCCTACAATGAGCAGTTCTTC.

The table lists this clone with a few counts. The V call is TRBV28, the J call TRBJ1-1; tentative D call: TRBD1 (5 bases). Germline V gene lookup returns CDR1 MDHEN and CDR2 SYDVKM. V was shortened by 6 bases and J by 1 base, with 18 bases between the two germline ends. CDR3 length: 16 amino acids. CDR3 sequence (DNA): TGTGCCAGCAGCCTTGTCCGTCGGGGGTGGAACACTGAAGCTTTCTTT. Amino acid sequence: CASSLVRRGWNTEAFF.

V usage is TRBV11-2 and J usage is TRBJ1-1; D gene ambiguous. The V gene's germline CDR1 is SGHAT and CDR2 FQNNGV. V lost 5 bases and J 0 bases, leaving 13 bases between the germline ends. The CDR3 consists of 15 residues. The DNA of the CDR3 is TGTGCCAGCAGCGCAGGAATAAATGTGAACACTGAAGCTTTCTTT. Translation: CASSAGINVNTEAFF.

This clone was recorded many times. One junction end does not reproduce the germline sequence, and a read error may be involved. DNA for the CDR3: TGTGCTAGCAGCCTCGACCGACAGACTGAAGCTTTCTTT. Protein: CASSLDRQTEAFF. The genes are TRBV7-7 and TRBJ1-1; possibly TRBD1 for D (5 bases). The germline V gene encodes CDR1 SSHAT and CDR2 FNYEAQ (reference sequence). This CDR3 is built from 13 residues.

There are a few counts of this clone. This rearrangement joins TRBV6-1 to TRBJ1-3, with a tentative D call TRBD1 (6 bases). The CDR3 has 15 amino acids. Germline loops: CDR1 MNHNS, CDR2 SASEGT. V was pared by 6 bases and J by 0 bases, with 12 bases between. CDR3 loop: CASREQGRSGNTIYF. Here the CDR3 DNA reads TGTGCCAGCAGGGAACAGGGACGCTCTGGAAACACCATATATTTT.

This clone was detected ten times or more. The same CDR3 is also encoded by other DNA sequences in this sample. The J gene is TRBJ2-2, the V gene TRBV12-3 or TRBV12-4; 12 nucleotides align to TRBD2. This CDR3 has 16 amino acids. V lost 6 bases, J lost 11 bases, and 13 bases stayed unmatched. CDR3 sequence: CASRYLAGGPDGELFF. CDR3 DNA sequence: TGTGCCAGCAGATACCTAGCGGGGGGGCCTGACGGAGAGCTGTTTTTT.

Many counts were recorded for this clone. V and J are TRBV19 and TRBJ2-4; 9 nucleotides agree with TRBD1. The V gene end was trimmed by 3 bases and the J gene end by 1 base; junction bases not matched to a gene: 10. CDR3 length: 18 amino acids. In germline, CDR1 is LNHDA, CDR2 SQIVND (reference sequence). CDR3 nucleotide sequence: TGTGCCAGTAGTATCCTGGGACAGGGAGGGGGGGCCAAAAACATTCAGTACTTC. This sequence encodes CASSILGQGGGAKNIQYF.

At least ten counts were recorded for this clone. The DNA for the CDR3 is TGTGCCAGCAGTTTAAGCGGCAGCTATAATTCACCCCTCCACTTT. Its protein is CASSLSGSYNSPLHF. The chain has TRBV27 and TRBJ1-6; D not resolved. There are 15 residues in the CDR3. V lost 2 bases, J lost 3 bases, and 8 bases lay in between. In germline, CDR1 is MNHEY, CDR2 SMNVEV (reference sequence).

The rearrangement uses TRBV6-1 and TRBJ2-3; D not resolved. The V end was cut by 3 bases, the J end by 6 bases, with 13 bases between. Germline CDR1 and CDR2: MNHNS and SASEGT. The CDR3 runs 14 residues. The CDR3: CASSDGRLRDTQYF. CDR3 nucleotide sequence: TGTGCCAGCAGTGACGGCCGCCTAAGGGATACGCAGTATTTT.

This clone was seen repeatedly, ten times or more. The rearrangement joins TRBV19 to TRBJ1-1; D may be TRBD1 (5 bases). Germline V gene data show CDR1 as LNHDA and CDR2 as SQIVND (reference sequence). The V end lost 3 bases, the J end lost 6 bases, and 14 bases lay between the germline ends. The CDR3 has 14 amino acids. The DNA for the CDR3 is TGTGCCAGTAGTATGGGGTCAGGGCCGGCTGAAGCTTTCTTT. Amino acids: CASSMGSGPAEAFF.

Of note for this clone: A read error may explain this, as a much larger clone is one base away. The chain joins TRBV7-6 to TRBJ2-5; D assignment may be TRBD1 or TRBD2 (5 bases each). The V gene's germline CDR1 is SGHVS and CDR2 FNYEAQ. The CDR3 consists of 14 residues. The CDR3 loop is CVSSPPGPQETQYF. The CDR3, as DNA: TGTGTCAGCAGCCCCCCGGGGCCTCAAGAGACCCAGTACTTC. Looking up the rest from reference TRBV7-6 and TRBJ2-5 gives the full variable domain: GAGVSQSPRYKVTKRGQDVALRCDPISGHVSLYWYRQALGQGPEFLTYFNYEAQQDKSGLPNDRFSAERPEGSISTLTIQRTEQRDSAMYRCVSSPPGPQETQYFGPGTRLLVL.

This clone was observed at least ten times. The chain uses TRBV15 and TRBJ1-1, with D possibly TRBD1 on 5 matching bases. Deletions cut 6 bases from V and 7 bases from J, with 21 bases between. The CDR3 is 15 residues long. The germline CDR1 and CDR2 sequences are LNHNV and YYDKDF (reference sequence). CDR3 in amino acids: CATSFLDWGGLEAFF. As DNA, the CDR3 is TGTGCCACCAGTTTCTTGGACTGGGGCGGACTTGAAGCTTTCTTT. The whole variable domain, filled in from reference TRBV15 and TRBJ1-1, reads DAMVIQNPRYQVTQFGKPVTLSCSQTLNHNVMYWYQQKSSQAPKLLFHYYDKDFNNEADTPDNFQSRRPNTSFCFLDIRSPGLGDTAMYLCATSFLDWGGLEAFFGQGTRLTVV.

This clone has just one count. A much larger clone differs from this one at a single base, so this may be a read error. The genes are TRBV15 and TRBJ2-3; 12 nucleotides align to TRBD2. CDR3 length equals 19 residues. Looked up from germline, CDR1 is LNHNV and CDR2 is YYDKDF (reference sequence). With 4 bases clipped from V and 8 bases from J, the junction kept 19 bases outside the gene matches. The CDR3 DNA reads as TGTGCCACCAGCACAAGACTAGCGGGAGTTCTGAGTAATTTCGGTACGCAGTATTTT. Protein: CATSTRLAGVLSNFGTQYF.

This clone was detected a few times. The chain recombines TRBV10-1 with TRBJ2-7; TRBD1 might be the D (6 bases). The germline V gene encodes CDR1 WNHNN and CDR2 SYGVQD (reference sequence). CDR3 size: 15 residues. The germline V and J ends were trimmed by 0 bases and 2 bases, with 11 bases remaining between them. For the CDR3, the DNA is TGCGCCAGCAGTGAGTCAGGGACAACTCCCTACGAGCAGTACTTC. Encoded protein: CASSESGTTPYEQYF.

The sample holds many counts of this clone. The V gene is TRBV3-1, the J gene TRBJ2-1, with D perhaps TRBD2 (6 bases). The CDR3 consists of 17 residues. V was pared by 0 bases and J by 6 bases, with 18 bases between. Germline CDR1 reads LGHDT; CDR2 reads YNNKEL (reference sequence). CDR3 sequence reads: CASSQEVVGGRLNEQFF. For the CDR3, the DNA is TGTGCCAGCAGCCAAGAGGTTGTTGGAGGGAGACTCAATGAGCAGTTCTTC.

This clone was found many times. The chain couples TRBV6-2 or TRBV6-3 to TRBJ1-6; possibly TRBD1 for D (6 bases). Trimming stripped 6 bases from V and 10 bases from J, with 16 bases between. CDR1 and CDR2 (germline): MNHEY, SVGEGT. This CDR3 region has 14 residues. This CDR3 is CASRTKKGDSPLHF. In nucleotides, the CDR3 is TGTGCCAGCAGAACGAAAAAGGGGGACTCACCCCTCCACTTT.

This clone was seen many times. The chain links TRBV7-6 to TRBJ1-1, with 8 bases matching TRBD1. With 2 bases clipped from V and 4 bases from J, the junction kept 6 bases outside the gene matches. This CDR3 has 15 residues. Germline-derived CDR1 and CDR2 are SGHVS and FNYEAQ. The CDR3 here is CASSLPGGEGTEAFF. CDR3 sequence (DNA): TGTGCCAGCAGCTTACCAGGGGGCGAGGGCACTGAAGCTTTCTTT.